This TCR beta chain appears in the sequencing data of a study of OX40 agonist ivuxolimab in advanced cancers. Study-wide context: Clinicians treated patients with ivuxolimab, an agonistic anti-OX40 (CD134) antibody.

Study findings and constraints: Expanded clones belonging to CD8+ T cells outnumbered, on average, those of CD4+. It was not determined which antigens were specifically recognized by the peripheral T cells that had undergone clonal expansion.

Of note for this clone: Antigen: not known.

Using immunoSEQ multiplex PCR, the repertoire was profiled, and TCRdb retains in-frame clones only, with some absent. The table lists about 77,000 clones, 80% to 90% of them singletons. V gave up 7 bases and J gave up 1 base, with 17 bases separating them. CDR1 and CDR2 from the germline V gene are MDHEN and SYDVKM. The CDR3 loop spans 15 amino acids. The rearrangement uses TRBV28 and TRBJ2-7; D is perhaps TRBD1 (6 bases). This TCR came from an adult with an advanced solid tumor such as melanoma, head and neck, liver or kidney cancer. Specimen: CD4+ or CD8+ T cells sorted from blood, collected in a trial of the OX40 agonist ivuxolimab. The CDR3 is CASNRQDRASYEQYF. CDR3 DNA: TGTGCCAGCAACAGACAGGACAGAGCGTCCTACGAGCAGTACTTC.